This entry describes one T cell receptor (beta chain). In this sample, this clonotype turned up a few times. It has no known antigen specificity. Base quality data are lacking; no much larger clone is found one base away. This sample is drawn from a study of T cells of healthy individuals (dated by TCRdb to the late 2010s). Library preparation employed 5' RACE. The data were produced on an Illumina MiSeq. The raw public reads went through TCRdb reprocessing: fastp at Q25, MiXCR clone calling, in-frame beta chains kept. Rows are unified per CDR3 protein, each entry keeping the most common DNA and genes. The sample table contains about 41,000 distinct CDR3 sequences; only one count was recorded for more than 4.5% of them. The ten most abundant clones make up under 10% of the sample. Per the germline V gene, SGHRS is the CDR1 and YFSETQ is the CDR2. Including the terminal cysteine and phenylalanine, the CDR3 comprises 11 residues. Of the read, only the CDR3 DNA is kept; its 33 bases are in frame from base 1. Trimming at the junction amounts to 4 bases on V and 6 bases on J, and the germline ends lie 7 bases apart.

The rearranged segments are TRBV5-1 and TRBJ1-2; no D gene call is confident. The source of this sequence is a human donor in good health. CDR3 protein: CASSVGNGYTF. The base sequence is TGCGCCAGCAGCGTGGGGAATGGCTACACCTTC. The full variable domain, completed from the reference TRBV5-1 and TRBJ1-2 proteins outside the CDR3, reads KAGVTQTPRYLIKTRGQQVTLSCSPISGHRSVSWYQQTPGQGLQFLFEYFSETQRNKGNFPGRFSGRQFSNSRSEMNVSTLELGDSALYLCASSVGNGYTFGSGTRLTVV.